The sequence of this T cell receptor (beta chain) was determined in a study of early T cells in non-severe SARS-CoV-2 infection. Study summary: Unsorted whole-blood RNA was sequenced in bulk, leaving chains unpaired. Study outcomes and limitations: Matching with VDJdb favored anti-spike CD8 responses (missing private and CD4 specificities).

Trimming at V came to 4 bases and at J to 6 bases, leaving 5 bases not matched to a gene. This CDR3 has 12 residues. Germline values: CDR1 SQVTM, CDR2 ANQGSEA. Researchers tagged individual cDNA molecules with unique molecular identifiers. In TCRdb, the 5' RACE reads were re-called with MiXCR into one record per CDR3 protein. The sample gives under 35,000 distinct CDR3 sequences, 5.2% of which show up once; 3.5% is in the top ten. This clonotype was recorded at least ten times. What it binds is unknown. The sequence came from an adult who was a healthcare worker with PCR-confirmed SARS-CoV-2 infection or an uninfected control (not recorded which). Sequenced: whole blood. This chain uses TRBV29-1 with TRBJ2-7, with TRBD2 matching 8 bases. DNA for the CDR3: TGCAGCGTTGGACGACTAGCGTCCGAGCAGTACTTC. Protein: CSVGRLASEQYF.